The 4 T cell receptor beta chains listed next were all sequenced from one sample in a study of PD-L1 blockade in urothelial cancer. The assay was immunoSEQ multiplex PCR, and TCRdb's table has in-frame clones only and misses some. The sample yields about 84,000 clones, about four fifths seen once. The sequencing here drew on PBMCs, taken around atezolizumab (anti-PD-L1) treatment. All receptors derive from a man between 65 and 79 years old with urothelial cancer.

The chain links TRBV9 to TRBJ2-5; 10 bases align to TRBD1. Unmatched junction bases numbered 7, after V lost 4 bases and J lost 1 base. CDR1 is SGDLS and CDR2 is YYNGEE in the germline V gene. The CDR3 loop spans 16 amino acids. The CDR3: CASSPTTGGPQETQYF. Here the CDR3 DNA reads TGTGCCAGCAGCCCCACGACAGGGGGCCCCCAAGAGACCCAGTACTTC.

In DNA, the CDR3 is TGTGCCAGCAGGAGGACAGGTCCTACAGATACGCAGTATTTT. Its translation is CASRRTGPTDTQYF. The rearrangement joins TRBV2 to TRBJ2-3, with 7 bases aligning to TRBD1. The J segment lost 3 bases and the V segment lost 6 bases, leaving 6 bases of the junction unmatched. The CDR3 covers 14 residues. The germline V gene has CDR1 SNHLY and CDR2 FYNNEI.

The rearrangement joins TRBV15 to TRBJ1-4; tentatively, D is TRBD1 (5 bases). V dropped 4 bases and J dropped 3 bases, with 21 bases sitting between them. The germline CDR1 and CDR2 sequences are LNHNV and YYDKDF (reference sequence). CDR3 length: 18 residues. CDR3 protein: CATSTPRAGSWANEKLFF. The DNA of the CDR3 is TGTGCCACCAGCACACCCCGGGCAGGGTCCTGGGCTAATGAAAAACTGTTTTTT.

The chain couples TRBV7-9 to TRBJ1-6, with D tentatively TRBD1 (6 bases). Germline V CDR1 and CDR2: SEHNR, FQNEAQ (reference sequence). The CDR3 totals 19 residues. The V and J ends lost 8 bases and 0 bases respectively, with 23 bases between them. The CDR3 loop reads CASSRTMTGYSSYNSPLHF. CDR3 DNA sequence: TGTGCCAGCTCTCGAACTATGACAGGCTATAGCTCCTATAATTCACCCCTCCACTTT.